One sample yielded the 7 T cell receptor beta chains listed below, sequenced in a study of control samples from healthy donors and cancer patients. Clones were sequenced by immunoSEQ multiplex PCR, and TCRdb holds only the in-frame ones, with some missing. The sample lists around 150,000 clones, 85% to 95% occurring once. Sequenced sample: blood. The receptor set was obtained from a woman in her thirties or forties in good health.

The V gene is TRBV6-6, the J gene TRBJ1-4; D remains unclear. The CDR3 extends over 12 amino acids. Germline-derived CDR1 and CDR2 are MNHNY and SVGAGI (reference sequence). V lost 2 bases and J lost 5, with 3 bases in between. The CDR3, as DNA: TGTGCCAGCAGTTACGGGAATGAAAAACTGTTTTTT. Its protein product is CASSYGNEKLFF.

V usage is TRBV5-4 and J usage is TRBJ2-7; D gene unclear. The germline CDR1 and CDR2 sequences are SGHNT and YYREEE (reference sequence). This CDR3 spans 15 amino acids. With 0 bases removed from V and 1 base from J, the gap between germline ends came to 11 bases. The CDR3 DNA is TGTGCCAGCAGCTTGGTACAAGGAGCATCCTACGAGCAGTACTTC. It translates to CASSLVQGASYEQYF.

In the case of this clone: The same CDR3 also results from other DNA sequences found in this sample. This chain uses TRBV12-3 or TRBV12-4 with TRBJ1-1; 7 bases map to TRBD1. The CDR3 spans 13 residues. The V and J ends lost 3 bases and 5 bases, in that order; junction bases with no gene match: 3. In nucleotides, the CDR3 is TGTGCCAGCAGTTTGGCAGGGGGAACTGAAGCTTTCTTT. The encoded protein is CASSLAGGTEAFF.

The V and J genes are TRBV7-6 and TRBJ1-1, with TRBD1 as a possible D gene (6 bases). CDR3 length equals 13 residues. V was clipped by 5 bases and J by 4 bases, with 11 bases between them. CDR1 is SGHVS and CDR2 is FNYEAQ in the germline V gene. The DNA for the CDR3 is TGTGCCAGCAGCAGTGGACAGCGCACTGAAGCTTTCTTT. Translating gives CASSSGQRTEAFF.

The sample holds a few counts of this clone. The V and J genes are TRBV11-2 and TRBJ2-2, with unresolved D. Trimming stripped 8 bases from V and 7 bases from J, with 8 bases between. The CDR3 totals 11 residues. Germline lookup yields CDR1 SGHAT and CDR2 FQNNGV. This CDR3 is CASVRGGELFF. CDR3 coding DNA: TGTGCCAGCGTACGCGGCGGGGAGCTGTTTTTT.

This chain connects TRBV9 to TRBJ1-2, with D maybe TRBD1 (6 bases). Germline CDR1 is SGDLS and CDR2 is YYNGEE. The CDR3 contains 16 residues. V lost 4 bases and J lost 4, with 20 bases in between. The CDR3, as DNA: TGTGCCAGCAGCCCGTGGACAGAAACCTATCCCTATGGCTACACCTTC. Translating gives CASSPWTETYPYGYTF.

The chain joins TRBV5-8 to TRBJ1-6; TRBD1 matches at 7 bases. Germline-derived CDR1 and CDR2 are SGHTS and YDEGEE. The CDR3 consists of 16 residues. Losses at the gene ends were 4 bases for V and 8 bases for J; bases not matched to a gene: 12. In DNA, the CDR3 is TGTGCCAGCAGCCCAAGCAGAGGGGGCAAGGATTCACCCCTCCACTTT. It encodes CASSPSRGGKDSPLHF.